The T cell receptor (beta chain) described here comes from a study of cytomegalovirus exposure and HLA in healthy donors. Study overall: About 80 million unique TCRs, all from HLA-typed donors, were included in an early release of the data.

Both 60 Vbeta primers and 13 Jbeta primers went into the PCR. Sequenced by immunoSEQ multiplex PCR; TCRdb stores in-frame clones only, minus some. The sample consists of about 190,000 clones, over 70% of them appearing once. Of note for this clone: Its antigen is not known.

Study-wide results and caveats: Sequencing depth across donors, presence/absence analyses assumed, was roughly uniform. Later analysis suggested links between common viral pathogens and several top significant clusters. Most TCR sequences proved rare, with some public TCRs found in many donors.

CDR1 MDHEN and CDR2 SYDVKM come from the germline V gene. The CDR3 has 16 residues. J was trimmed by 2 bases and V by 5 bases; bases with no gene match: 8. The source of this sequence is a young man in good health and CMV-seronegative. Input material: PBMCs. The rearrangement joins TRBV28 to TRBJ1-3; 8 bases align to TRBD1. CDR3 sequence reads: CASSNSDRVAGNTIYF. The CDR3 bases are TGTGCCAGCAGTAACTCGGACAGGGTGGCTGGAAACACCATATATTTT. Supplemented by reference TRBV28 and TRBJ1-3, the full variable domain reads DVKVTQSSRYLVKRTGEKVFLECVQDMDHENMFWYRQDPGLGLRLIYFSYDVKMKEKGDIPEGYSVSREKKERFSLILESASTNQTSMYLCASSNSDRVAGNTIYFGEGSWLTVV.